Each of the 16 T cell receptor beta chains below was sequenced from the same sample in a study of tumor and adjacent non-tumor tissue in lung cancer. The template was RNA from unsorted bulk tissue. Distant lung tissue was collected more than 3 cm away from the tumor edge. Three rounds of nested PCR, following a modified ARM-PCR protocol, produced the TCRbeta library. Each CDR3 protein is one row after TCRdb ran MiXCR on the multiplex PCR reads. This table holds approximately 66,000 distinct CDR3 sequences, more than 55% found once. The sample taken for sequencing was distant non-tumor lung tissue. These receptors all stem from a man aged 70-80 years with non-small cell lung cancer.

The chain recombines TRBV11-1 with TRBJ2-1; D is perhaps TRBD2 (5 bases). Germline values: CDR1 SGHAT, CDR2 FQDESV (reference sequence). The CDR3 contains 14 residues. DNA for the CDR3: TGTGCTGGCAGCCCACGGACTGGGGTGGATGAGCAGTTCTTC. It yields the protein CAGSPRTGVDEQFF.

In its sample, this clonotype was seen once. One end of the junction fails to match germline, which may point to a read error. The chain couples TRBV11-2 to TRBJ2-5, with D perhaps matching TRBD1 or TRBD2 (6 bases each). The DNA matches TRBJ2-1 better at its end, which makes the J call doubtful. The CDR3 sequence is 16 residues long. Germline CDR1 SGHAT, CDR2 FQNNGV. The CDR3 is CANSLGWGADQETQFF. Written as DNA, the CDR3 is TGTGCCAACAGCTTAGGTTGGGGGGCGGACCAAGAGACCCAGTTCTTC.

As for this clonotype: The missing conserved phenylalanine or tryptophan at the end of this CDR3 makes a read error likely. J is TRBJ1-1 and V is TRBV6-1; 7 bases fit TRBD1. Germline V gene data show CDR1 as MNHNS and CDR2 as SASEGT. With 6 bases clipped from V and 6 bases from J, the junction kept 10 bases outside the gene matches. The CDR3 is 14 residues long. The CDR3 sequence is CASSRGDGGAEAFI. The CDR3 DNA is TGTGCCAGCAGCAGGGGGGACGGAGGCGCTGAAGCTTTCATT.

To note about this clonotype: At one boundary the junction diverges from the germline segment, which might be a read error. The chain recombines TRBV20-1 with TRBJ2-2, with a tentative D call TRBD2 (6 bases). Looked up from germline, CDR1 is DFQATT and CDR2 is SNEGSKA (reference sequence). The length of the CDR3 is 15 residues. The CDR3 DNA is TGCAGTGCTAGAGATACCTGGGGGAGGACCGGGGTGCTGTTTTTT. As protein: CSARDTWGRTGVLFF.

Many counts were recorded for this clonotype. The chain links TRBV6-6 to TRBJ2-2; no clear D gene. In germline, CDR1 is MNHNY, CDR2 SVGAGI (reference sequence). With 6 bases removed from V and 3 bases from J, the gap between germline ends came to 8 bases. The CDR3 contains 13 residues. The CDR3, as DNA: TGTGCCAGCAGCTGGACCTACACCGGGGAGCTGTTTTTT. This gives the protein CASSWTYTGELFF.

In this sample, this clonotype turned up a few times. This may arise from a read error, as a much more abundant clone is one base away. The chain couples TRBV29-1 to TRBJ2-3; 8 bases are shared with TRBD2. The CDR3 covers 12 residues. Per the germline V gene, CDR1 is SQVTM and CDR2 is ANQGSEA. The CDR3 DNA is TGCAGCGGGGCGGGGGGCACAGGTACGCAGTATTTT. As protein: CSGAGGTGTQYF.

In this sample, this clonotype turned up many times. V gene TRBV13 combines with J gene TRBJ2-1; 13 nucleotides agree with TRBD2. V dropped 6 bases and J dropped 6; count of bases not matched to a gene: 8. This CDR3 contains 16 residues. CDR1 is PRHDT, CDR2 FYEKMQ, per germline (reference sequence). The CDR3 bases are TGTGCCAGCAGTCATCTGACTAGCGGGGGGCTCAATGAGCAGTTCTTC. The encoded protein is CASSHLTSGGLNEQFF. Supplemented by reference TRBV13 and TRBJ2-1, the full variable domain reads AAGVIQSPRHLIKEKRETATLKCYPIPRHDTVYWYQQGPGQDPQFLISFYEKMQSDKGSIPDRFSAQQFSDYHSELNMSSLELGDSALYFCASSHLTSGGLNEQFFGPGTRLTVL.

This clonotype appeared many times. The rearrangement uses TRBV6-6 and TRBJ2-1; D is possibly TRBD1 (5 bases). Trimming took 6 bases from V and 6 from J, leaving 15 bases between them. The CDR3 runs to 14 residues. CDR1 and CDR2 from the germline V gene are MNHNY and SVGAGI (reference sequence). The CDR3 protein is CASSPSDSSNEQFF. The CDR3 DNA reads TGTGCCAGCAGCCCCTCCGACAGTTCCAATGAGCAGTTCTTC.

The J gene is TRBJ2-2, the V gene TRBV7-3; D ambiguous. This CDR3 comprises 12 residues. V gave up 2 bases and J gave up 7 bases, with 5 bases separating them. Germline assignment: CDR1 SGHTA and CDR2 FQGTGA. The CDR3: CASSLLGGELFF. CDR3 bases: TGTGCCAGCAGCTTATTAGGCGGGGAGCTGTTTTTT.

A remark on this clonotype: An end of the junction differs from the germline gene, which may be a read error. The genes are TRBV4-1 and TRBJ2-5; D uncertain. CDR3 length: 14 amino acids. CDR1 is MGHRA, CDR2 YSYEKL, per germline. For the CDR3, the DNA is TGCGCCTGCAGTCAAGGTGCCGGCCAAGAGACCCAGTACTTC. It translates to CACSQGAGQETQYF.

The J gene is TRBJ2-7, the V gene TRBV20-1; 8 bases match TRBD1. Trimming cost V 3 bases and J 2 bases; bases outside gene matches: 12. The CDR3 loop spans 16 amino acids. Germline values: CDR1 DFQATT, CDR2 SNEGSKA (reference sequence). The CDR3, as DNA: TGCAGTGCTAGTAGGACAGGGCGGTGGGTCGCCTACGAGCAGTACTTC. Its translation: CSASRTGRWVAYEQYF.

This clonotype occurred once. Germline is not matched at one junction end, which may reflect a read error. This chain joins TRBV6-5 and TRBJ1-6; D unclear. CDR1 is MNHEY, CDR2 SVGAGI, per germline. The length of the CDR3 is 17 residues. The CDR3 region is CVSSLTTGSTNNSHLHF. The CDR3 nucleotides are TGTGTCAGCAGCCTCACTACCGGGTCCACGAATAATTCACACCTCCACTTT.

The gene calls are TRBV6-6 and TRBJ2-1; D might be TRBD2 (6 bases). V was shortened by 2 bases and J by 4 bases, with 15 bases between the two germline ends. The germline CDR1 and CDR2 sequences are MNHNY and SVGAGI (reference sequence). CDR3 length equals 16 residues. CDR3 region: CASSYDLAPNYNEQFF. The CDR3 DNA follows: TGTGCCAGCAGTTACGACCTAGCGCCCAATTACAATGAGCAGTTCTTC.

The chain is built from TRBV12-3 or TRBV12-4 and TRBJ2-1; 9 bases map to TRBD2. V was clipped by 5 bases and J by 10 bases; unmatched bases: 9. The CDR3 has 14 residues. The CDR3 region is CASSIVASGAEQFF. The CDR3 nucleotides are TGTGCCAGCAGTATAGTGGCTAGCGGGGCCGAGCAGTTCTTC.

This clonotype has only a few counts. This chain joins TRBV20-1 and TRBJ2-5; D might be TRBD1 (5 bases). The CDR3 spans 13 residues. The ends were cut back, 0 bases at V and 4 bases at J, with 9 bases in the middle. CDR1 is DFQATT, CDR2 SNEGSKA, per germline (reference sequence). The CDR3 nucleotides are TGCAGTGCTAGAGACTCAGGGTCAGAGACCCAGTACTTC. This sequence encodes CSARDSGSETQYF.

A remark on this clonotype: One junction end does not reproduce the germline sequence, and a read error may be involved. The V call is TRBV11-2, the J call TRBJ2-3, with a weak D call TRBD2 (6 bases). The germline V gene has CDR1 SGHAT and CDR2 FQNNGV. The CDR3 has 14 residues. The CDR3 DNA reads TGTGCCAGCAGGCCCGGACTAACCACAGATACGCAGTACTTT. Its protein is CASRPGLTTDTQYF. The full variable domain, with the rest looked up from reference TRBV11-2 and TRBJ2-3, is EAGVAQSPRYKIIEKRQSVAFWCNPISGHATLYWYQQILGQGPKLLIQFQNNGVVDDSQLPKDRFSAERLKGVDSTLKIQPAKLEDSAVYLCASRPGLTTDTQYFGPGTRLTVL.